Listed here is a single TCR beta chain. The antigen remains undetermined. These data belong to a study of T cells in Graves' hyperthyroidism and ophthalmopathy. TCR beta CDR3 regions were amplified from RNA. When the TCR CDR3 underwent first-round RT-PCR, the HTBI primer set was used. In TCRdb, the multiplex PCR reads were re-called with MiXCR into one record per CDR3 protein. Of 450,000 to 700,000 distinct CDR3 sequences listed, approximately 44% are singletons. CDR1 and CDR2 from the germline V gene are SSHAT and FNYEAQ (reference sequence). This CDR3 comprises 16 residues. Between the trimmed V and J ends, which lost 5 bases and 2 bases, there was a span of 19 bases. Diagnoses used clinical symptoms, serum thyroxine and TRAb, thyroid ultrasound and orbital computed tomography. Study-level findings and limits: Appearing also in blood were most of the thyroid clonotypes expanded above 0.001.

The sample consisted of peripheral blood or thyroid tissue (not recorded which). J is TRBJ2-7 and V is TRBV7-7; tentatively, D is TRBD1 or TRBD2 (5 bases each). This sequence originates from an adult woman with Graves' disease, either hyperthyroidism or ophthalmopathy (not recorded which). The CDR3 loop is CASSPWVYGAPYEQYF. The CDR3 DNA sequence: TGTGCCAGCAGCCCATGGGTTTACGGGGCGCCCTACGAGCAGTACTTC.